Here is one TCR beta chain with its context. Primed by a sample-barcoded 5' primer and a J-beta primer mix, a second PCR proceeded for 7 to 11 cycles. TCRdb redid the calling of the 5' RACE reads with MiXCR, one entry per CDR3 protein. Among about 670,000 distinct CDR3 sequences listed, roughly 43% were seen once. The data belong to a study of blood T cells in healthy people across ages. In terms of origin and age, donors were healthy Caucasian individuals from Russia aged about 6 to 90. The TCR sequence derives from a man aged 80 or over in good health. The material sequenced was blood.

The CDR3 reads CATSPGQGAGDTQYF. The CDR3 DNA reads TGTGCCACCTCCCCGGGACAGGGGGCTGGAGATACGCAGTATTTT. The chain employs TRBV27 and TRBJ2-3, with TRBD1 identical over 12 bases. CDR3 length equals 15 residues. Germline V CDR1 and CDR2: MNHEY, SMNVEV (reference sequence). Unmatched junction bases numbered 10, after V lost 10 bases and J lost 5 bases.